What follows are 27 T cell receptor beta chains derived from one specimen sequenced in a study of brain T cells in children with intractable seizures. Only in-frame clones appear in the TCRdb table, and some are missing; sequencing was by immunoSEQ multiplex PCR. The sample has hundreds of thousands of clones, 85% to 95% seen once. Documented time point: blood from clinic visit 5 months post-surgery; TSC patient then seizure free. The specimen comprised peripheral blood, sampled more than 4 months after surgery. The receptors here all came from a boy in the first two years of life with tuberous sclerosis and intractable seizures.

The chain employs TRBV25-1 and TRBJ2-7; D gene unclear. Germline lookup yields CDR1 MGHDK and CDR2 SYGVNS. V was cut by 8 bases and J by 2 bases, with 10 bases left in between. The CDR3 spans 12 residues. Written as DNA, the CDR3 is TGTGCCAGCCAGAGAGGCCCCTACGAGCAGTACTTC. Amino acids: CASQRGPYEQYF.

In its sample, this clone was seen a few times. V usage is TRBV12-2 and J usage is TRBJ1-6. TRBV12-2 is shown as a pseudogene. The CDR3 totals 9 residues. As DNA, the CDR3 is TGTGCCACCCCATCACCCCTCCACTTT. Its translation is CATPSPLHF.

This chain's CDR3 is CASSPRHSGANVLTF. The CDR3 nucleotides are TGTGCCAGCAGCCCTCGGCACTCTGGGGCCAACGTCCTGACTTTC. This rearrangement joins TRBV3-1 (or the pseudogene TRBV3-2) to TRBJ2-6, with D unresolved. The CDR3 has 15 amino acids. Trimming shortened V by 4 bases and J by 0 bases, and 7 bases separated the two germline ends. Looked up from germline, CDR1 is LGHDT and CDR2 is YNNKEL (reference sequence).

The J gene is TRBJ2-4, the V gene TRBV3-1 (or the pseudogene TRBV3-2); perhaps D is TRBD1 or TRBD2 (5 bases each). Germline V gives CDR1 LGHDT, CDR2 YNNKEL (reference sequence). V was trimmed by 3 bases and J by 7 bases, leaving 10 bases between them. The CDR3 runs to 13 residues. This CDR3 reads CASSHGAYNIQYF. The CDR3, as DNA: TGTGCCAGCAGCCACGGGGCCTACAACATTCAGTACTTC.

This clone appeared a single time. V and J are TRBV30 and TRBJ1-4; D is perhaps TRBD1 (6 bases). The length of the CDR3 is 14 residues. The germline V and J ends were trimmed by 2 bases and 8 bases, with 15 bases remaining between them. Germline V CDR1 and CDR2: GTSNPN, SVGIG (reference sequence). Here the CDR3 reads CAWSKDRRPEKLFF. Written as DNA, the CDR3 is TGTGCCTGGAGTAAGGACAGACGGCCAGAAAAACTGTTTTTT.

The chain links TRBV6-5 to TRBJ1-2; TRBD1 aligns across 8 bases. CDR1 and CDR2 from the germline V gene are MNHEY and SVGAGI. This CDR3 is built from 15 residues. Trimming removed 2 bases from V and 5 bases from J; junction bases left unmatched: 7. CDR3 amino acids: CASSYLDRVRYGYTF. The CDR3 DNA follows: TGTGCCAGCAGTTACCTGGACAGGGTCCGGTATGGCTACACCTTC.

The chain has TRBV7-3 and TRBJ2-1, with D possibly being TRBD2 (5 bases). With 1 base removed from V and 0 bases from J, the gap between germline ends came to 10 bases. This CDR3 has 16 residues. CDR1 SGHTA and CDR2 FQGTGA come from the germline V gene. The CDR3 loop reads CASSLRPTSSYNEQFF. For the CDR3, the DNA is TGTGCCAGCAGCTTAAGGCCCACTAGCTCCTACAATGAGCAGTTCTTC.

The chain employs TRBV29-1 and TRBJ2-2, with a possible D match to TRBD2 (5 bases). Per germline, CDR1 SQVTM and CDR2 ANQGSEA. The CDR3 loop spans 16 amino acids. The ends were cut back, 7 bases at V and 0 bases at J, with 18 bases in the middle. The CDR3 region is CSAAHGESSNTGELFF. The CDR3 DNA reads as TGCAGCGCGGCGCATGGGGAGTCTTCGAACACCGGGGAGCTGTTTTTT.

This clone was detected once. The chain carries TRBV7-9 and TRBJ2-3; no definite D call. Germline CDR1 SEHNR, CDR2 FQNEAQ (reference sequence). This CDR3 is 11 amino acids long. The V and J ends lost 10 bases and 3 bases respectively, with 8 bases between them. The CDR3 region has the DNA TGTGCCACCGCTACGACAGATACGCAGTATTTT. It is translated as CATATTDTQYF.

The rearrangement links TRBV9 to TRBJ1-1; TRBD1 might be the D (5 bases). The CDR3 covers 13 residues. V lost 4 bases and J 11 bases, leaving 18 bases between the germline ends. Germline-derived CDR1 and CDR2 are SGDLS and YYNGEE. The CDR3 sequence: CASSLAAGGTAFF. As DNA, the CDR3 is TGTGCCAGCAGCCTCGCAGCGGGGGGGACGGCTTTCTTT.

V and J are TRBV28 and TRBJ1-3, with 9 bases aligning to TRBD1. The germline V gene has CDR1 MDHEN and CDR2 SYDVKM. Trimming removed 6 bases from V and 2 bases from J; junction bases left unmatched: 8. The CDR3 is made up of 16 amino acids. The CDR3 loop reads CASSPGTGIAGNTIYF. CDR3 nucleotide sequence: TGTGCCAGCAGCCCTGGGACAGGGATAGCTGGAAACACCATATATTTT. Full variable domain (rest looked up from reference TRBV28 and TRBJ1-3): DVKVTQSSRYLVKRTGEKVFLECVQDMDHENMFWYRQDPGLGLRLIYFSYDVKMKEKGDIPEGYSVSREKKERFSLILESASTNQTSMYLCASSPGTGIAGNTIYFGEGSWLTVV.

This chain connects TRBV9 to TRBJ2-7; 9 nucleotides match TRBD2. This CDR3 comprises 16 residues. V trimming: 4 bases; J trimming: 0 bases; junction bases outside the gene matches: 8. Germline values: CDR1 SGDLS, CDR2 YYNGEE. CDR3 coding DNA: TGTGCCAGCAGCTTTAGGGGTAGCGGGAGCTCCTACGAGCAGTACTTC. Residues: CASSFRGSGSSYEQYF.

This clone appeared a single time. The chain employs TRBV3-1 (or the pseudogene TRBV3-2) and TRBJ2-7, with D perhaps matching TRBD1 or TRBD2 (6 bases each). CDR3 size: 15 residues. Trimming left V 4 bases short and J 6 bases short, with 19 bases between. Germline CDR1 reads LGHDT; CDR2 reads YNNKEL (reference sequence). CDR3 DNA sequence: TGTGCCAGCAGCCGGCAGGAGGGGGTTAAGAGCGAGCAGTACTTC. Protein product: CASSRQEGVKSEQYF.

The V call is TRBV27, the J call TRBJ1-2, with D uncertain. CDR3 length: 15 amino acids. V lost 6 bases and J 3 bases, leaving 17 bases between the germline ends. Germline CDR1 reads MNHEY; CDR2 reads SMNVEV (reference sequence). The CDR3 protein is CASSQRTDGYYGYTF. CDR3 DNA: TGTGCCAGCAGCCAAAGGACGGATGGATACTATGGCTACACCTTC.

This clone was observed a handful of times. V and J are TRBV4-1 and TRBJ2-7; D perhaps matches TRBD2 (6 bases). There are 17 residues in the CDR3. Trimming took 6 bases from V and 2 from J, leaving 23 bases between them. Germline CDR1 MGHRA, CDR2 YSYEKL. CDR3 sequence (DNA): TGCGCCAGCAGTCCATTACGATTAGCGGCTACGACCTACGAGCAGTACTTC. Translated: CASSPLRLAATTYEQYF.

The rearrangement links TRBV6-5 to TRBJ2-7; D gene uncertain. Germline assignment: CDR1 MNHEY and CDR2 SVGAGI. The CDR3 length is 16 residues. V dropped 3 bases and J dropped 5 bases, with 20 bases sitting between them. The CDR3 is CASSYKRALVDHEQYF. The CDR3 bases are TGTGCCAGCAGTTATAAACGGGCCCTAGTGGACCACGAGCAGTACTTC.

This rearrangement joins TRBV7-6 to TRBJ2-2; D perhaps matches TRBD2 (6 bases). Trimming took off 2 bases at V and 3 bases at J, with 16 bases between the two ends. Germline CDR1 reads SGHVS; CDR2 reads FNYEAQ. This CDR3 comprises 17 residues. In DNA form, the CDR3 reads TGTGCCAGCAGCTTAAGCGGCGGGACGGGGTACACCGGGGAGCTGTTTTTT. Amino acid sequence: CASSLSGGTGYTGELFF.

The V gene is TRBV5-6, the J gene TRBJ1-2, with D unresolved. The CDR3 contains 12 residues. The germline CDR1 and CDR2 sequences are SGHDT and YYEEEE. Trimming shortened V by 5 bases and J by 8 bases, and 13 bases separated the two germline ends. CDR3 loop: CASSKDPTGYTF. The DNA of the CDR3 is TGTGCCAGCAGTAAAGACCCCACGGGCTACACCTTC.

The V gene is TRBV19, the J gene TRBJ2-4; no firm D call. Germline CDR1 is LNHDA and CDR2 is SQIVND (reference sequence). The V end was cut by 2 bases, the J end by 0 bases, with 2 bases between. This CDR3 has 13 residues. CDR3 nucleotide sequence: TGTGCCAGTAGTATAAAAGCCAAAAACATTCAGTACTTC. It codes for CASSIKAKNIQYF. The full variable domain, its missing parts supplied by reference TRBV19 and TRBJ2-4, is DGGITQSPKYLFRKEGQNVTLSCEQNLNHDAMYWYRQDPGQGLRLIYYSQIVNDFQKGDIAEGYSVSREKKESFPLTVTSAQKNPTAFYLCASSIKAKNIQYFGAGTRLSVL.

This chain links TRBV19 with TRBJ1-1; D not resolved. Trimming removed 7 bases from V and 0 bases from J, with 9 bases in between. CDR3 size: 13 residues. From germline, CDR1 is LNHDA and CDR2 SQIVND (reference sequence). CDR3 residues: CASIDFMNTEAFF. CDR3 in DNA: TGTGCCAGTATAGACTTTATGAACACTGAAGCTTTCTTT.

The chain employs TRBV7-6 and TRBJ2-7; 11 nucleotides align to TRBD2. The J segment lost 1 base and the V segment lost 4 bases, leaving 3 bases of the junction unmatched. This CDR3 spans 15 amino acids. In germline, CDR1 is SGHVS, CDR2 FNYEAQ. The CDR3 region is CASSSTSGSSYEQYF. The CDR3 DNA is TGTGCCAGCAGCTCAACTAGCGGGAGTTCCTACGAGCAGTACTTC.

The rearrangement joins TRBV11-1 to TRBJ2-5; 7 positions agree with TRBD1. J gave up 5 bases and V 8 bases, and 14 bases lay outside the gene matches. CDR3 length equals 15 residues. Germline V lookup: CDR1 SGHAT, CDR2 FQDESV (reference sequence). CDR3 DNA sequence: TGTGCCAGCTTATTGGGGACAGCCGAGGGGGAGACCCAGTACTTC. This encodes CASLLGTAEGETQYF.

The rearrangement uses TRBV12-3 or TRBV12-4 and TRBJ1-1; D unresolved. Trimming removed 3 bases from V and 4 bases from J, with 9 bases in between. The CDR3 loop spans 13 amino acids. The chain's CDR3 is CASSLVPPTEAFF. The DNA of the CDR3 is TGTGCCAGCAGTTTGGTCCCCCCCACTGAAGCTTTCTTT.

This chain uses TRBV28 with TRBJ2-2; 9 bases line up with TRBD1. The germline gives CDR1 MDHEN, CDR2 SYDVKM. There are 16 residues in the CDR3. Trimming at V came to 5 bases and at J to 4 bases, leaving 8 bases not matched to a gene. The CDR3 DNA reads as TGTGCCAGCAGTCTTAGGACAGGGGTCACCACCGGGGAGCTGTTTTTT. Translation gives CASSLRTGVTTGELFF.

V gene TRBV7-3 combines with J gene TRBJ2-3; 9 bases are a match to TRBD2. The ends lost 5 bases at V and 4 bases at J; junction bases unmatched: 4. In germline, CDR1 is SGHTA, CDR2 FQGTGA. The CDR3 is 14 amino acids. The CDR3 DNA reads TGTGCCAGCAGCCAAGCGGGAGGTGCAGATACGCAGTATTTT. Residues: CASSQAGGADTQYF. The whole variable domain, filled in from reference TRBV7-3 and TRBJ2-3, reads GAGVSQTPSNKVTEKGKYVELRCDPISGHTALYWYRQSLGQGPEFLIYFQGTGAADDSGLPNDRFFAVRPEGSVSTLKIQRTERGDSAVYLCASSQAGGADTQYFGPGTRLTVL.

The V call is TRBV6-5, the J call TRBJ1-1, with D possibly matching TRBD1 (5 bases). Looked up from germline, CDR1 is MNHEY and CDR2 is SVGAGI. This CDR3 comprises 12 residues. Deletions cut 6 bases from V and 7 bases from J, with 12 bases between. The chain's CDR3 is CASRRRQSEAFF. The CDR3 DNA is TGTGCCAGCAGGCGCAGACAGAGTGAAGCTTTCTTT.

The CDR3 DNA is TGCAGTGTCTCGACAGGGGTCGGCTACACCTTC. As protein: CSVSTGVGYTF. The genes are TRBV20-1 and TRBJ1-2; 8 bases fit TRBD1. With 7 bases clipped from V and 8 bases from J, the junction kept 6 bases outside the gene matches. The CDR3 is made up of 11 amino acids. CDR1 and CDR2 from the germline V gene are DFQATT and SNEGSKA (reference sequence).